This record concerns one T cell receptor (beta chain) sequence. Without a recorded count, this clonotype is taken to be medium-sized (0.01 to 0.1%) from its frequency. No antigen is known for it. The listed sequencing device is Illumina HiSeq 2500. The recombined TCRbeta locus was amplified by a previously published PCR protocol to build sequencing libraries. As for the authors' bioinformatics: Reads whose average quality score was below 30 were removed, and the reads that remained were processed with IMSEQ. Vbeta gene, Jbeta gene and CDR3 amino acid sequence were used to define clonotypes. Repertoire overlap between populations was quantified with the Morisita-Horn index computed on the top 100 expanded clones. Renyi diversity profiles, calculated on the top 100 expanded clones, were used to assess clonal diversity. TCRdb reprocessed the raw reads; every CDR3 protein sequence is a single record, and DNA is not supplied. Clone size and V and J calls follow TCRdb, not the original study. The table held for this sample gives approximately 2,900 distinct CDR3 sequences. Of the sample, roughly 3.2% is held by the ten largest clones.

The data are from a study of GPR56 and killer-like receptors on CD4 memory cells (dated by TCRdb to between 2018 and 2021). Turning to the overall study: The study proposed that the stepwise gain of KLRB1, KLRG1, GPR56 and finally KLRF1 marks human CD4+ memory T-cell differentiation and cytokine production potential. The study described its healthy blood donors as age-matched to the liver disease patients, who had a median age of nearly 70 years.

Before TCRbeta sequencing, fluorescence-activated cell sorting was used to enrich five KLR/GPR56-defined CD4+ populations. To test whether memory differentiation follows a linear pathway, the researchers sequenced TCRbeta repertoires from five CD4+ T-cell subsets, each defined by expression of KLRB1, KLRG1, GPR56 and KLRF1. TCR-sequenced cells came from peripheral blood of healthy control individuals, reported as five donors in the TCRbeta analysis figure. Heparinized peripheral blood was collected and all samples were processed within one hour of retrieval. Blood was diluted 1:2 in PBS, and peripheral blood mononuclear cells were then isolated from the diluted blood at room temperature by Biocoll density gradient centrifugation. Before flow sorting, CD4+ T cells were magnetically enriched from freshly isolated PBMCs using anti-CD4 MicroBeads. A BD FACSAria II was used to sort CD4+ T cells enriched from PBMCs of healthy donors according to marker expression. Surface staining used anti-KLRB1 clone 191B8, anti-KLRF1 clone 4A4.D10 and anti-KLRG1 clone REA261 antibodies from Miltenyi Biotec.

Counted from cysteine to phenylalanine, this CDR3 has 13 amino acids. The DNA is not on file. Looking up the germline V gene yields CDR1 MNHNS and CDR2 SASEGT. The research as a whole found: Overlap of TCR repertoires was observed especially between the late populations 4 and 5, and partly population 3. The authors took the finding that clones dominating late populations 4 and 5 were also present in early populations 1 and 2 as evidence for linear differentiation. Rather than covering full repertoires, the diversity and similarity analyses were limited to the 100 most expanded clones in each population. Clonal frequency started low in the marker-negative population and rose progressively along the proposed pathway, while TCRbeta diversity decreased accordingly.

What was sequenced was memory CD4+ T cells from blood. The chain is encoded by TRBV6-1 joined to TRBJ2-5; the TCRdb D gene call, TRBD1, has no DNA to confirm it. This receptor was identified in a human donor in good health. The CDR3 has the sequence CASSEGSGETQYF.